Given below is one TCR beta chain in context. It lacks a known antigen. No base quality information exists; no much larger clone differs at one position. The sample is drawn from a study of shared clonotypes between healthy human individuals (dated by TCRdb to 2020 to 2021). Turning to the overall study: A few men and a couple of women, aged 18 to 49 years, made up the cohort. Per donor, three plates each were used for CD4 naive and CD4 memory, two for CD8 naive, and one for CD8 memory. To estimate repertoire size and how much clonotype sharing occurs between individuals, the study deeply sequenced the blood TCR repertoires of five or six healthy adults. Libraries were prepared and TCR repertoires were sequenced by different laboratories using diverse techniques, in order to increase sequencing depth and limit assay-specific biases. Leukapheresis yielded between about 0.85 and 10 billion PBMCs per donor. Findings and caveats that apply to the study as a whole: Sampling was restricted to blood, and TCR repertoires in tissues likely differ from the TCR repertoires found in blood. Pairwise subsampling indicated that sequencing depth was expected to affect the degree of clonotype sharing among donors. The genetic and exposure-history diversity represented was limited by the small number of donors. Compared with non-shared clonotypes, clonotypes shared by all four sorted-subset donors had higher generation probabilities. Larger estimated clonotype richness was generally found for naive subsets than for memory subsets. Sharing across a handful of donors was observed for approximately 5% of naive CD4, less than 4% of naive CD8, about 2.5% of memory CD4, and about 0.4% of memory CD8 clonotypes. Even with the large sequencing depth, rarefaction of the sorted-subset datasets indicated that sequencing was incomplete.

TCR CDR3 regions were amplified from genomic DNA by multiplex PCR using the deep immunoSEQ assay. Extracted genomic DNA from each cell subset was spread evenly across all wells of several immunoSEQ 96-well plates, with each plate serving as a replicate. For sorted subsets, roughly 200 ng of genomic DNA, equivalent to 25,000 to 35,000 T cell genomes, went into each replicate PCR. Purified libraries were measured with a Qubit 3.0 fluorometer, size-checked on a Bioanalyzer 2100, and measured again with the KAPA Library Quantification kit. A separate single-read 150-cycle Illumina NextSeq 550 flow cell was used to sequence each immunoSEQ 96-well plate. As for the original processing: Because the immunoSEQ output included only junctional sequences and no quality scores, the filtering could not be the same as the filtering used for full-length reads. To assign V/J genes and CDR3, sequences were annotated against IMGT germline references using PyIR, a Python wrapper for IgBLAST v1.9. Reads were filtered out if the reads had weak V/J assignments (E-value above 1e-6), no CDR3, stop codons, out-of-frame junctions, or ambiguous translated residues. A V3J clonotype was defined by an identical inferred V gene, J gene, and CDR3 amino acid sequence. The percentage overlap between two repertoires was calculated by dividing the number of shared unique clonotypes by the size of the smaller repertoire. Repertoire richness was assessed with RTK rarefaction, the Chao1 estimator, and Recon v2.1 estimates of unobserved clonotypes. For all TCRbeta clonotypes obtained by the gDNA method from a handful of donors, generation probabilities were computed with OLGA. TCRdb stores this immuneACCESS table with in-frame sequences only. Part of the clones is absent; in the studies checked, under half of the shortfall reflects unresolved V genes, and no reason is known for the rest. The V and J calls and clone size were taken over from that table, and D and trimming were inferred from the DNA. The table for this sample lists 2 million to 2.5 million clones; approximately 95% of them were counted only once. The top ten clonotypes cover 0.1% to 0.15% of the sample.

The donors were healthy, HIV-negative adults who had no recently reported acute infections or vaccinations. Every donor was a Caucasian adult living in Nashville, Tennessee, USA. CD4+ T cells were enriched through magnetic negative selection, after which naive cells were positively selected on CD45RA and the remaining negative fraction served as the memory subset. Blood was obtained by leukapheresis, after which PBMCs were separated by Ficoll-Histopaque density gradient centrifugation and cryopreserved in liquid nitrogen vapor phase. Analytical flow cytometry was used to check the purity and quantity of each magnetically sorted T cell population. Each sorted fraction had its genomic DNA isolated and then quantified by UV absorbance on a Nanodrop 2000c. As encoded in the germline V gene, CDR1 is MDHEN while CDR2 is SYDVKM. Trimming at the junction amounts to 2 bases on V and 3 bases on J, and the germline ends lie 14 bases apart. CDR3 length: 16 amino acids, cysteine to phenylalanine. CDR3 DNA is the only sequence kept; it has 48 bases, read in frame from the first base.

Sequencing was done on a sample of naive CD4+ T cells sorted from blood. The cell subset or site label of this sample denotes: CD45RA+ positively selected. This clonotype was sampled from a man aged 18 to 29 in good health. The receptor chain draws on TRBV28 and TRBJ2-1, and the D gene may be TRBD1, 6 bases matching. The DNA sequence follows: TGTGCCAGCAGTTTACCCCCAGGGGCGAACTACAATGAGCAGTTCTTC. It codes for CASSLPPGANYNEQFF.